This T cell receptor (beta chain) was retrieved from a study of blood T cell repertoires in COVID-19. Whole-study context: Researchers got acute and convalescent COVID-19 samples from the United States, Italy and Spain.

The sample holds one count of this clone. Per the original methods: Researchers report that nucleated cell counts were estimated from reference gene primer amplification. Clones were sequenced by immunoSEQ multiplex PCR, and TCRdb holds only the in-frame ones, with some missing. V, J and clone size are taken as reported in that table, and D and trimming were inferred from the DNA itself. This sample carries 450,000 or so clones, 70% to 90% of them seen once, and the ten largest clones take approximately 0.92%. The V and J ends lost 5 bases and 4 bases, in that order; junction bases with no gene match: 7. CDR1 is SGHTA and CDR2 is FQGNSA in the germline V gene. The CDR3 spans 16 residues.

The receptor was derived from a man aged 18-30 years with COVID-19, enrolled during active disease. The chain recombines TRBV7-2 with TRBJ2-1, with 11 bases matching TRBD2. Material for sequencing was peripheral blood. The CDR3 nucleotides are TGTGCCAGCAGCGCCACCGGGACTAGCGGATACAATGAGCAGTTCTTC. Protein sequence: CASSATGTSGYNEQFF.